Listed below are T cell receptor beta chains from one sample, sequenced in a study of cytotoxic CD8 clonotypes in ibrutinib-treated CLL. Assay used: immunoSEQ multiplex PCR; TCRdb lists only in-frame clones, some missing. The table lists about 140,000 clones, approximately 80% of them singletons, with approximately 28% in the top ten. The sample here was PBMCs, taken after 12 months of ibrutinib treatment. The source is a human donor with chronic lymphocytic leukemia. Both conserved end residues are part of each CDR3. A D gene is named only where the DNA matches it firmly. Only part of the rows carry a size: once, few, many, or a class if the clone is expanded.

d_gene: .
j_gene: TRBJ1-5
v_gene: TRBV30
abundance: .
CDR3aa: CAWDRPNQPQHF
CDR3nt: TGTGCCTGGGACAGGCCTAATCAGCCCCAGCATTTT

d_gene: TRBD1
j_gene: TRBJ1-2
v_gene: TRBV4-3
abundance: .
CDR3aa: CASSQGGGQVYYGYTF
CDR3nt: TGCGCCAGCAGCCAAGGGGGGGGACAGGTCTACTATGGCTACACCTTC

d_gene: .
j_gene: TRBJ2-7
v_gene: TRBV6-5
abundance: .
CDR3aa: CASSRTENYEQYF
CDR3nt: TGTGCCAGCAGTCGGACAGAAAACTACGAGCAGTACTTC

d_gene: .
j_gene: TRBJ2-2
v_gene: TRBV11-2
abundance: .
CDR3aa: CASSVGIDSNTGELFF
CDR3nt: TGTGCCAGCAGCGTAGGGATCGACAGCAACACCGGGGAGCTGTTTTTT

d_gene: TRBD1
j_gene: TRBJ1-1
v_gene: TRBV4-2
abundance: once
CDR3aa: CASSLGTGVMNTEAFF
CDR3nt: TGTGCCAGCAGCCTCGGGACAGGGGTTATGAACACTGAAGCTTTCTTT

d_gene: .
j_gene: TRBJ1-5
v_gene: TRBV4-3
abundance: .
CDR3aa: CASSQDLSRISNQPQHF
CDR3nt: TGCGCCAGCAGCCAAGATTTAAGCCGGATTAGCAATCAGCCCCAGCATTTT

d_gene: TRBD1
j_gene: TRBJ1-2
v_gene: TRBV18
abundance: few
CDR3aa: CASSRPQGSYGYTF
CDR3nt: TGTGCCAGCTCACGCCCACAGGGGAGCTATGGCTACACCTTC

d_gene: TRBD1
j_gene: TRBJ1-2
v_gene: TRBV28
abundance: .
CDR3aa: CASSLLQGAHGYTF
CDR3nt: TGTGCCAGCAGTTTATTACAGGGGGCGCATGGCTACACCTTC

d_gene: .
j_gene: TRBJ1-1
v_gene: TRBV5-5
abundance: .
CDR3aa: CASSLNGGIEAFF
CDR3nt: TGTGCCAGCAGCTTGAACGGGGGAATTGAAGCTTTCTTT

d_gene: .
j_gene: TRBJ1-5
v_gene: TRBV2
abundance: .
CDR3aa: CASSAPPSGNQPQHF
CDR3nt: TGTGCCAGCAGTGCCCCTCCGTCGGGCAATCAGCCCCAGCATTTT

d_gene: .
j_gene: TRBJ2-7
v_gene: TRBV12-5
abundance: .
CDR3aa: CASGLFYEQYF
CDR3nt: TGTGCTAGTGGTTTGTTCTACGAGCAGTACTTC

d_gene: .
j_gene: TRBJ2-5
v_gene: TRBV10-3
abundance: .
CDR3aa: CAISERQGGEETQYF
CDR3nt: TGTGCCATCAGTGAGAGGCAAGGTGGGGAAGAGACCCAGTACTTC

d_gene: TRBD2
j_gene: TRBJ2-2
v_gene: TRBV7-9
abundance: few
CDR3aa: CASSLTSGSTGELFF
CDR3nt: TGTGCCAGCAGCCTTACTAGCGGGAGCACCGGGGAGCTGTTTTTT

d_gene: TRBD1
j_gene: TRBJ1-2
v_gene: TRBV30
abundance: .
CDR3aa: CAWRGYGTGNGYTF
CDR3nt: TGTGCCTGGAGGGGCTACGGGACAGGGAATGGCTACACCTTC

d_gene: .
j_gene: TRBJ1-1
v_gene: TRBV29-1
abundance: many
CDR3aa: CSGREDTEAFF
CDR3nt: TGCAGCGGCAGGGAGGACACTGAAGCTTTCTTT

d_gene: TRBD1
j_gene: TRBJ1-3
v_gene: TRBV7-6
abundance: .
CDR3aa: CASSPGTGQNPGNTIYF
CDR3nt: TGTGCCAGCAGCCCGGGGACAGGGCAGAATCCTGGAAACACCATATATTTT

d_gene: .
j_gene: TRBJ2-3
v_gene: TRBV28
abundance: .
CDR3aa: CASSPNRGLSSTDTQYF
CDR3nt: TGTGCCAGCAGTCCTAACAGGGGACTATCGAGCACAGATACGCAGTATTTT

d_gene: TRBD2
j_gene: TRBJ2-7
v_gene: TRBV4-2
abundance: .
CDR3aa: CASSQLRTSGGFEQYF
CDR3nt: TGTGCCAGCAGCCAACTTAGGACTAGCGGGGGCTTCGAGCAGTACTTC

d_gene: TRBD1
j_gene: TRBJ2-7
v_gene: TRBV7-9
abundance: once
CDR3aa: CASNDRVSEQYF
CDR3nt: TGTGCCAGCAACGACAGGGTTTCAGAGCAGTACTTC

d_gene: .
j_gene: TRBJ1-1
v_gene: TRBV21-1
abundance: .
CDR3aa: CASTKQGVSEAFF
CDR3nt: TGTGCCAGCACTAAACAGGGGGTTAGTGAAGCTTTCTTT

d_gene: .
j_gene: TRBJ2-7
v_gene: TRBV28
abundance: .
CDR3aa: CASSLGTEQYF
CDR3nt: TGTGCCAGCAGTTTGGGGACAGAGCAGTACTTC

d_gene: TRBD1
j_gene: TRBJ2-7
v_gene: TRBV28
abundance: few
CDR3aa: CASSWGTANEQYF
CDR3nt: TGTGCCAGCAGCTGGGGGACAGCTAACGAGCAGTACTTC

d_gene: .
j_gene: TRBJ2-3
v_gene: TRBV30
abundance: .
CDR3aa: CASNRLVADTQYF
CDR3nt: TGTGCCTCAAATAGACTCGTGGCAGATACGCAGTATTTT

d_gene: .
j_gene: TRBJ2-1
v_gene: TRBV4-2
abundance: .
CDR3aa: CASSQDLGLIPGRNEQFF
CDR3nt: TGTGCCAGCAGCCAAGATCTTGGGCTGATCCCAGGAAGAAATGAGCAGTTCTTC

d_gene: .
j_gene: TRBJ1-1
v_gene: TRBV25-1
abundance: .
CDR3aa: CASSAGVNTEAFF
CDR3nt: TGTGCCAGCAGTGCAGGGGTAAACACTGAAGCTTTCTTT

d_gene: TRBD2
j_gene: TRBJ2-7
v_gene: TRBV7-2
abundance: .
CDR3aa: CASRRGEGYEQYF
CDR3nt: TGTGCCAGCAGGCGGGGGGAGGGCTACGAGCAGTACTTC

d_gene: TRBD1
j_gene: TRBJ1-6
v_gene: TRBV11-1
abundance: few
CDR3aa: CASSLSLVQGNSPLHF
CDR3nt: TGTGCCAGCAGCTTAAGCTTGGTACAGGGGAATTCACCCCTCCACTTT

d_gene: TRBD1
j_gene: TRBJ1-4
v_gene: TRBV28
abundance: .
CDR3aa: CASSLTGLWGSTNEKLFF
CDR3nt: TGTGCCAGCAGTTTGACAGGGCTTTGGGGCTCAACTAATGAAAAACTGTTTTTT

d_gene: TRBD1
j_gene: TRBJ2-2
v_gene: TRBV5-1
abundance: .
CDR3aa: CASSLGTGGALTGELFF
CDR3nt: TGCGCCAGCAGCTTGGGAACAGGGGGCGCATTGACCGGGGAGCTGTTTTTT

d_gene: .
j_gene: TRBJ2-7
v_gene: TRBV28
abundance: once
CDR3aa: CASPSASGEQYF
CDR3nt: TGTGCCAGCCCCTCTGCCTCGGGGGAGCAGTACTTC

d_gene: TRBD1
j_gene: TRBJ1-1
v_gene: TRBV9
abundance: .
CDR3aa: CASSVGAGTGDTEAFF
CDR3nt: TGTGCCAGCAGCGTAGGGGCCGGGACAGGGGACACTGAAGCTTTCTTT

d_gene: .
j_gene: TRBJ1-3
v_gene: TRBV7-7
abundance: .
CDR3aa: CASSPDTGNTIYF
CDR3nt: TGTGCCAGCAGCCCGGACACTGGAAACACCATATATTTT